Sequencing of this TCR beta chain was carried out in a study of blood T cell repertoires in COVID-19. Assay: immunoSEQ multiplex PCR; the TCRdb copy retains only in-frame clones and omits some. Of approximately 110,000 clones listed, roughly 80% are singletons. Sequencing was performed on peripheral blood. The sequence was collected from a man in his sixties or seventies with active or convalescent COVID-19.

The CDR3 loop is CASSPTGYNEQFF. CDR3 DNA: TGTGCCAGCAGCCCGACAGGGTACAATGAGCAGTTCTTC. The rearrangement links TRBV11-2 to TRBJ2-1; 7 bases fit TRBD1. Per the germline V gene, CDR1 is SGHAT and CDR2 is FQNNGV. Unmatched junction bases numbered 2, after V lost 5 bases and J lost 4 bases. The CDR3 totals 13 residues.